A selection of T cell receptor beta chains follows, all from one sample in a study of blood T cell repertoires in COVID-19. The table came from immunoSEQ multiplex PCR; TCRdb's copy has only in-frame clones and leaves some out. The sample includes 120,000 or so clones, around four fifths seen only once; the top ten take roughly 25%. The sequenced material came from peripheral blood. The receptors shown here come from a human donor in a cohort sampled during active COVID-19. Each CDR3 is given with its conserved first and last residue. Fields, in order: D gene, V gene, J gene, clone size, CDR3 protein, CDR3 DNA. A D gene is named only where the DNA matches it firmly. Where a row states a size, it is once, few, many or the class of an expanded clone; other rows omit it.

TRBD1	TRBV7-8	TRBJ1-3	few	CASSIRTGSSGNTIYF	TGTGCCAGCAGCATACGGACAGGCAGCTCTGGAAACACCATATATTTT
-	TRBV30	TRBJ1-2	-	CAWSVQEGYTF	TGTGCCTGGAGTGTACAGGAGGGCTACACCTTC
TRBD2	TRBV11-3	TRBJ2-1	-	CASSLGVSGSRPSYNEQFF	TGTGCCAGCAGCTTAGGCGTTAGCGGGAGTAGGCCCTCCTACAATGAGCAGTTCTTC
TRBD1	TRBV7-2	TRBJ2-1	few	CASSPGTAYNEQFF	TGTGCCAGCAGCCCCGGGACAGCTTACAATGAGCAGTTCTTC
-	TRBV28	TRBJ2-1	once	CASSSPDTLNEQFF	TGTGCCAGCAGTTCGCCGGACACCCTCAATGAGCAGTTCTTC
TRBD1	TRBV6-5	TRBJ1-2	-	CASNSDRVDGYTF	TGTGCCAGCAACTCCGACAGGGTCGATGGCTACACCTTC
-	TRBV2	TRBJ2-1	-	CASSLYLSGSSYNEQFF	TGTGCCAGCAGTTTATACCTTAGCGGAAGCTCCTACAATGAGCAGTTCTTC
TRBD2	TRBV7-3	TRBJ2-3	-	CASSFSGLAGGDTQYF	TGTGCCAGCAGCTTTTCGGGACTAGCGGGAGGGGATACGCAGTATTTT
TRBD2	TRBV2	TRBJ2-2	-	CASRDERGATGELFF	TGTGCCAGCAGAGACGAGCGGGGGGCAACCGGGGAGCTGTTTTTT
-	TRBV7-2	TRBJ2-3	-	CASSLSARDTQYF	TGTGCCAGCAGCCTCTCCGCTCGGGATACGCAGTATTTT
TRBD1	TRBV6-5	TRBJ2-2	-	CASRFRQGVDGELFF	TGTGCCAGCAGATTCCGACAGGGGGTGGACGGGGAGCTGTTTTTT
TRBD2	TRBV19	TRBJ2-3	-	CASSMGGGGRTDTQYF	TGTGCCAGTAGTATGGGTGGCGGGGGTAGGACAGATACGCAGTATTTT
-	TRBV9	TRBJ1-6	-	CASSVRGAGYSPLHF	TGTGCCAGCAGCGTAAGGGGAGCGGGATATTCACCCCTCCACTTT
-	TRBV2	TRBJ2-1	few	CASSDWSSYNEQFF	TGTGCCAGCAGTGATTGGAGCTCCTACAATGAGCAGTTCTTC
TRBD2	TRBV30	TRBJ2-5	-	CAWSSGRSQETQYF	TGTGCCTGGAGTAGCGGGAGGTCTCAAGAGACCCAGTACTTC
-	TRBV28	TRBJ2-5	-	CASSRGQETQYF	TGTGCCTCCTCCCGGGGGCAAGAGACCCAGTACTTC
-	TRBV30	TRBJ1-6	-	CAWTGSSYNSPLHF	TGTGCCTGGACAGGAAGCTCCTATAATTCACCCCTCCACTTT
-	TRBV28	TRBJ1-1	-	CASSTQYRLAGTEAFF	TGTGCCAGCAGTACTCAGTACCGGTTAGCGGGGACTGAAGCTTTCTTT
-	TRBV28	TRBJ1-6	once	CASSLFTGTSPLHF	TGTGCCAGCAGTTTATTTACAGGCACTTCACCCCTCCACTTT
-	TRBV5-1	TRBJ2-2	-	CASSLVGSVKTGELFF	TGCGCCAGCAGCTTGGTTGGCAGCGTAAAGACCGGGGAGCTGTTTTTT
TRBD2	TRBV14	TRBJ2-1	-	CASSQEGGRTYNEQFF	TGTGCCAGCAGCCAAGAAGGCGGGAGAACCTACAATGAGCAGTTCTTC
-	TRBV30	TRBJ1-2	-	CAWMLTGLYGYTF	TGTGCCTGGATGCTGACGGGACTCTATGGCTACACCTTC
TRBD2	TRBV11-3	TRBJ2-3	-	CASSSGTSGRADTQYF	TGTGCCAGCAGCTCGGGGACTAGCGGGAGGGCAGATACGCAGTATTTT
TRBD1	TRBV5-4	TRBJ1-5	-	CASSLGRDRGDFNQPQHF	TGTGCCAGCAGCTTGGGGAGGGACAGGGGGGACTTCAATCAGCCCCAGCATTTT
-	TRBV19	TRBJ2-7	-	CASSIGADSYEQYF	TGTGCCAGTAGTATTGGGGCGGATTCCTACGAGCAGTACTTC
-	TRBV15	TRBJ1-1	-	CATSPREGLNTEAFF	TGTGCCACCAGTCCTCGGGAAGGGTTGAACACTGAAGCTTTCTTT
TRBD1	TRBV7-3	TRBJ2-1	-	CASSIQGQTNEQFF	TGTGCCAGCAGCATCCAGGGACAGACCAATGAGCAGTTCTTC
TRBD2	TRBV5-4	TRBJ2-3	-	CASSLLAGGVGDTQYF	TGTGCCAGCAGCTTGTTAGCGGGGGGGGTTGGAGATACGCAGTATTTT